The 17 T cell receptor beta chains below all came from one sample that was sequenced in a study of blood T cells in healthy people across ages. Primed by a sample-barcoded 5' primer and a J-beta primer mix, a second PCR proceeded for about 7 to 12 cycles. A single record per CDR3 protein comes from TCRdb applying MiXCR to the 5' RACE reads. The sample yields under 1,100,000 distinct CDR3 sequences, 25% seen once. The same data also contributed to another study, on T cells of mothers and their children.

The sample comprised blood. The receptors were sampled from a girl aged 2 to 9 in good health.

The V and J genes are TRBV5-6 and TRBJ1-1; D not certain. With 5 bases removed from V and 3 bases from J, the gap between germline ends came to 17 bases. Per germline, CDR1 SGHDT and CDR2 YYEEEE. The CDR3 runs to 15 residues. CDR3 coding DNA: TGTGCCAGCAGACCCAGTTTCGGTCGGGACACTGAAGCTTTCTTT. Encoded protein: CASRPSFGRDTEAFF.

This chain connects TRBV28 to TRBJ1-4; D unresolved. Germline V lookup: CDR1 MDHEN, CDR2 SYDVKM. Trimming cost V 6 bases and J 8 bases, with 7 bases left between them. This CDR3 is built from 11 residues. Written as DNA, the CDR3 is TGTGCCAGCAGGAAATCCGAAAAACTGTTTTTT. Protein: CASRKSEKLFF.

This clonotype appeared a few times. This chain connects TRBV29-1 to TRBJ1-2, with D hard to call. This CDR3 region has 12 residues. With 1 base removed from V and 6 bases from J, the gap between germline ends came to 9 bases. Germline assignment: CDR1 SQVTM and CDR2 ANQGSEA. CDR3 residues: CSVEGLRDGYTF. The CDR3 DNA sequence: TGCAGCGTTGAAGGGCTGAGGGATGGCTACACCTTC.

This chain uses TRBV29-1 with TRBJ2-3; D is undetermined. V was trimmed by 7 bases and J by 5 bases, leaving 10 bases between them. This CDR3 spans 11 amino acids. The germline V gene encodes CDR1 SQVTM and CDR2 ANQGSEA. As DNA, the CDR3 is TGCAGCGCTGATCTTGGAGATACGCAGTATTTT. This encodes CSADLGDTQYF.

Here the CDR3 DNA reads TGTGCCAGCAGTTACTCGAACCAAGGGAGCGGTGAGCAGTACTTC. Residues: CASSYSNQGSGEQYF. The chain joins TRBV6-6 to TRBJ2-7; D may be TRBD2 (5 bases). The V and J ends lost 0 bases and 7 bases respectively, with 16 bases between them. Germline CDR1 is MNHNY and CDR2 is SVGAGI (reference sequence). This CDR3 region has 15 residues.

This clonotype was counted between two and nine times. The V and J genes are TRBV20-1 and TRBJ1-6; TRBD1 agrees at 8 bases. The CDR3 is 12 amino acids. Germline V gene data show CDR1 as DFQATT and CDR2 as SNEGSKA (reference sequence). The CDR3 here is CSGQGNNSPLHF. The CDR3 bases are TGCAGCGGACAGGGTAACAATTCACCCCTCCACTTT.

This clonotype has only a few counts. The CDR3 nucleotides read TGCAGTGCTAGAGACGGGACTAGCGGGTTGTATGAGCAGTTCTTC. Encoded protein: CSARDGTSGLYEQFF. The chain has TRBV20-1 and TRBJ2-1; 12 bases fit TRBD2. The CDR3 covers 15 residues. CDR1 is DFQATT, CDR2 SNEGSKA, per germline (reference sequence). V was clipped by 0 bases and J by 8 bases; unmatched bases: 5.

CDR3 nucleotide sequence: TGTGCCAGCAGCTTAGGTTCTGGAGCGGGGAAAGAGACCCAGTACTTC. It codes for CASSLGSGAGKETQYF. The gene calls are TRBV7-7 and TRBJ2-5, with 7 bases lining up with TRBD2. The CDR3 covers 16 residues. Germline V gene data show CDR1 as SSHAT and CDR2 as FNYEAQ (reference sequence). Trimming at V came to 1 base and at J to 3 bases, leaving 8 bases not matched to a gene.

In this sample, this clonotype turned up a few times. The chain carries TRBV7-9 and TRBJ2-6; D uncertain. The germline CDR1 and CDR2 sequences are SEHNR and FQNEAQ (reference sequence). CDR3 size: 18 residues. Trimming shortened V by 4 bases and J by 0 bases, and 16 bases separated the two germline ends. CDR3 sequence (DNA): TGTGCCAGCAGCTCCCAGCGAATCACAAACTCTGGGGCCAACGTCCTGACTTTC. Encoded protein: CASSSQRITNSGANVLTF.

The chain couples TRBV29-1 to TRBJ2-1; D not resolved. The CDR3 consists of 14 residues. Germline CDR1 is SQVTM and CDR2 is ANQGSEA. V lost 3 bases to trimming and J lost 7 bases, with 16 bases between them. The CDR3 coding sequence is TGCAGCGTTGAGCACGGGTCGTTCGTAAATGAGCAGTTCTTC. Protein sequence: CSVEHGSFVNEQFF.

This chain joins TRBV4-1 and TRBJ2-1, with D possibly being TRBD1 or TRBD2 (5 bases each). The CDR3 runs to 14 residues. Between the trimmed V and J ends, which lost 8 bases and 4 bases, there was a span of 15 bases. Germline V gene data show CDR1 as MGHRA and CDR2 as YSYEKL. CDR3 region: CASGTQRGYNEQFF. The CDR3 DNA sequence: TGCGCCAGCGGGACCCAGAGGGGATACAATGAGCAGTTCTTC.

This clonotype was detected only a few times. The V and J genes are TRBV28 and TRBJ2-3; D gene unclear. V was trimmed by 2 bases and J by 2 bases, leaving 14 bases between them. The germline CDR1 and CDR2 sequences are MDHEN and SYDVKM. The CDR3 sequence is 16 residues long. CDR3 residues: CASSLGYTKVTDTQYF. The CDR3 DNA sequence: TGTGCCAGCAGTTTAGGATACACCAAAGTCACAGATACGCAGTATTTT.

The V call is TRBV20-1, the J call TRBJ2-5, with 13 nucleotides matching TRBD2. The end of the DNA aligns better with TRBJ2-1, so the J call may be wrong. Germline loops: CDR1 DFQATT, CDR2 SNEGSKA (reference sequence). The CDR3 runs 16 residues. CDR3 amino acids: CSARDPTSGRFNEQFF. The CDR3, as DNA: TGCAGTGCTAGAGATCCGACTAGCGGGAGGTTTAATGAGCAGTTCTTC.

The sample holds a few counts of this clonotype. The J gene is TRBJ2-7, the V gene TRBV29-1; D unresolved. This CDR3 comprises 15 residues. CDR1 is SQVTM and CDR2 is ANQGSEA in the germline V gene. V lost 4 bases and J lost 0, with 16 bases in between. The CDR3 DNA follows: TGCAGCGTTGTGGCCGAACAGTCCTACTCCTACGAGCAGTACTTC. Protein: CSVVAEQSYSYEQYF.

The rearrangement links TRBV7-9 to TRBJ1-4; D is ambiguous. V was trimmed by 5 bases and J by 8 bases, leaving 15 bases between them. Germline V gene lookup returns CDR1 SEHNR and CDR2 FQNEAQ (reference sequence). The CDR3 loop spans 14 amino acids. The CDR3, as DNA: TGTGCCAGCAGCCCACCGGTTACTGGCGAAAAACTGTTTTTT. Its protein is CASSPPVTGEKLFF.

This clonotype turned up a few times. V usage is TRBV9 and J usage is TRBJ2-7; 8 bases map to TRBD1. The CDR3 consists of 15 residues. Trimming took 3 bases from V and 0 from J; bases not matched to a gene: 5. The germline V gene has CDR1 SGDLS and CDR2 YYNGEE. The CDR3 coding sequence is TGTGCCAGCAGCGAGACAGGGGAAGCCTCCTACGAGCAGTACTTC. Protein product: CASSETGEASYEQYF.

This clonotype appeared a few times. This sequence joins TRBV12-3 or TRBV12-4 and TRBJ2-1; D might be TRBD1 (6 bases). The J call is in doubt because the DNA end fits TRBJ2-5 better. The CDR3 is made up of 12 amino acids. CDR3 sequence reads: CASSLATGAQYF. CDR3 bases: TGTGCCAGCAGTTTAGCGACAGGAGCCCAGTACTTC.